Only a few counts were recorded for the clone carrying this TCR beta chain. Sequencing used immunoSEQ multiplex PCR; TCRdb keeps in-frame clones, though not all of them. The repertoire holds approximately 300,000 clones, roughly 90% seen once, with 3.9% in the top ten. Participants spanned ages about 18 to 90 years and resided in 20 to 25 US areas. Participants had their cohort set by participant-reported clinical history. The data are from a study of blood T cell repertoires in COVID-19. Overall study context: Italy, Spain and the United States were the sources of the convalescent and acute COVID-19 samples.

This CDR3 contains 15 residues. Germline V gives CDR1 SGHVS, CDR2 FNYEAQ. Trimming shortened V by 2 bases and J by 4 bases, and 12 bases separated the two germline ends. This TCR was sampled from a woman in her 30s who had been exposed to COVID-19. Sequencing was done on a sample of PBMCs or T cells enriched from blood (not recorded which). V and J are TRBV7-6 and TRBJ1-3; tentatively, D is TRBD1 (5 bases). CDR3 DNA: TGTGCCAGCAGCTTACCAGGGCCAGGAGGAAACACCATATATTTT. This translates into CASSLPGPGGNTIYF.